These T cell receptor beta chains were read from a single sample in a study of blood T cell repertoires in COVID-19. Profiling relied on immunoSEQ multiplex PCR, and the TCRdb table lists in-frame clones only, not all of them. The sample carries roughly 290,000 clones, 70% to 90% recorded once. Input material: PBMCs or T cells enriched from blood (not recorded which). All receptors derive from a young man who had recovered from COVID-19. Each CDR3 is given with its conserved first and last residue. The D gene is left open where the match is weak. Part of the rows lack a size; the others show once, few, many or a class for expanded clones.

clone size	J gene	D gene	V gene	CDR3 DNA	CDR3 protein
-	TRBJ1-5	-	TRBV9	TGTGCCAGCAGCGTAGATCAGGGGAATCAGCCCCAGCATTTT	CASSVDQGNQPQHF
-	TRBJ1-4	-	TRBV4-1	TGCGCCAGCAGCCAATCCGCCAGGACAGACGTGTTTAATGAAAAACTGTTTTTT	CASSQSARTDVFNEKLFF
-	TRBJ1-3	-	TRBV2	TGTGCCAGCAAGAGGCCGGACTCTGGAAACACCATATATTTT	CASKRPDSGNTIYF
-	TRBJ2-3	-	TRBV12-3/TRBV12-4	TGTGCCAGCAGCCATCGGGACTCCTATACGCAGTATTTT	CASSHRDSYTQYF
-	TRBJ1-5	TRBD1	TRBV6-2/TRBV6-3	TGTGCCAGCAGCCGCCGGGACAGCGGAGGTGGCAATCAGCCCCAGCATTTT	CASSRRDSGGGNQPQHF
-	TRBJ2-3	TRBD2	TRBV10-3	TGTGCCATCAGTGCGGGACTAGCGGGGGGGCAGGGAGATACGCAGTATTTT	CAISAGLAGGQGDTQYF
-	TRBJ1-6	-	TRBV19	TGTGCCAGTAGTATAAAGGTAGGAGGGTATAATTCACCCCTCCACTTT	CASSIKVGGYNSPLHF
-	TRBJ1-4	-	TRBV3-1/TRBV3-2	TGTGCCAGCAGCTCTCTCTTAGCGAATGAAAAACTGTTTTTT	CASSSLLANEKLFF
once	TRBJ2-3	-	TRBV15	TGTGCCACCAGCAGAGAGCTAGTATCGATCTCGACGGGTACGCAGTATTTT	CATSRELVSISTGTQYF
-	TRBJ2-5	-	TRBV6-5	TGTGCCAGCAGTTATGTTCAGGGTGAGACCCAGTACTTC	CASSYVQGETQYF
-	TRBJ1-5	-	TRBV19	TGTGCCAGTAGTCCCCTCCAGGGTTATAGCAATCAGCCCCAGCATTTT	CASSPLQGYSNQPQHF
-	TRBJ1-1	-	TRBV5-1	TGCGCCAGCAGATTGGGGGGCCAGAACACTGAAGCTTTCTTT	CASRLGGQNTEAFF
-	TRBJ1-2	TRBD1	TRBV14	TGTGCCAGCAGTCCCGCTGGGACAGGGGGCTATGGCTACACCTTC	CASSPAGTGGYGYTF
-	TRBJ1-6	-	TRBV18	TGTGCCAGCTCACCACTCACGGGGGGCCGCTCCTATAATTCACCCCTCCACTTT	CASSPLTGGRSYNSPLHF
once	TRBJ2-1	TRBD2	TRBV24-1	TGTGCCACCAGTGACAAGCTAGCGGCAGGATACAATGAGCAGTTCTTC	CATSDKLAAGYNEQFF
-	TRBJ2-7	TRBD1	TRBV3-1/TRBV3-2	TGTGCCAGCAGCCTCCGGGACAGGGGTGCCTACGAGCAGTACTTC	CASSLRDRGAYEQYF
-	TRBJ1-6	-	TRBV27	TGTGCCAGCCAGTACCGAAGTACTTCACCCCTCCACTTT	CASQYRSTSPLHF
-	TRBJ2-7	-	TRBV10-3	TGTGCCATCCGCAACTATACCTACGAGCAGTACTTC	CAIRNYTYEQYF
once	TRBJ2-7	TRBD1	TRBV11-2	TGTGCCAGCAGCTTAGCTTTCCGGGACAGGGGTAGCGGATCAGGCGAGCAGTACTTC	CASSLAFRDRGSGSGEQYF
-	TRBJ1-1	-	TRBV7-3	TGTGCCAGCAGCTTATGGAGCAACACTGAAGCTTTCTTT	CASSLWSNTEAFF
once	TRBJ2-5	-	TRBV9	TGTGCCAGCAGCGTAGGATTCAGAGAGACCCAGTACTTC	CASSVGFRETQYF
-	TRBJ1-6	-	TRBV4-3	TGCGCCAGCAGCCAAGGCAGGGCTGATTTCCCCCTCCACTTT	CASSQGRADFPLHF
-	TRBJ1-4	-	TRBV12-5	TGTGCTAGTGGTTTGTTACAAAATGGACAACCGGGAAAACTGTTTTTT	CASGLLQNGQPGKLFF
-	TRBJ1-4	-	TRBV3-1/TRBV3-2	TGTGCCAGCAGCCGGAAGGTTGACACGGAAAAACTGTTTTTT	CASSRKVDTEKLFF